This is a list of T cell receptor beta chains from one sample in a study of a mutant IDH1 vaccine in newly diagnosed glioma. For these receptors, no antigen is known. Clones were read by immunoSEQ multiplex PCR, and TCRdb kept only the in-frame ones, dropping some. The sample yields about 50,000 clones, about 71% seen once. The sequences come from PBMCs, collected from a glioma patient whose treatment included an IDH1 peptide vaccine. The receptors were sampled from a man between 50 and 59 years old with glioma. Each CDR3 is given with its conserved first and last residue. Each record gives: V gene, clone size, J gene, D gene, CDR3 DNA, CDR3 protein. The D gene is left open where the match is weak. Rows give clone size only sometimes, using once, few, many, or a class for an expanded clone.

>TRBV19|-|TRBJ2-2|TRBD1
TGTGCCAGTAGTGCACAGGGGGCGAACGGGGAGCTGTTTTTT
CASSAQGANGELFF
>TRBV25-1|-|TRBJ2-7|-
TGTGCCAGCCTCCGCCCTGGACACCCGAGCTCCTACGAGCAGTACTTC
CASLRPGHPSSYEQYF
>TRBV29-1|once|TRBJ2-5|TRBD2
TGCAGCGTTGAAGGCAAGAGCGGGGGGACCGCCGCCGGAGAGACCCAGTACTTC
CSVEGKSGGTAAGETQYF
>TRBV15|once|TRBJ2-1|-
TGTGCCACCAGTTGGGCGGGTGAGCAGTTCTTC
CATSWAGEQFF
>TRBV30|few|TRBJ1-5|TRBD1
TGTGCCTGGAGTGGGACAGGGGGGAAACAGCCCCAGCATTTT
CAWSGTGGKQPQHF
>TRBV18|-|TRBJ1-5|-
TGTGCCAGCTCACCGGACAATCAGCCCCAGCATTTT
CASSPDNQPQHF
>TRBV7-2|-|TRBJ2-1|-
TGTGCCAGCAGCTTATCGGAGGGGTATAGTGAGCAGTTCTTC
CASSLSEGYSEQFF
>TRBV10-3|once|TRBJ1-1|TRBD1
TGTGCCATCACCCTCGGACAGGGAATTATCGGCACTGAAGCTTTCTTT
CAITLGQGIIGTEAFF
>TRBV7-8|-|TRBJ2-5|-
TGTGCCAGCAGCTTAGGGGGGGAAGAGACCCAGTACTTC
CASSLGGEETQYF
>TRBV4-2|-|TRBJ2-5|TRBD2
TGTGCCAGCAGCCAAGGGACTAGCGGGGGGATCACGGAGACCCAGTACTTC
CASSQGTSGGITETQYF
>TRBV5-6|once|TRBJ1-2|-
TGTGCCAGCAGCCTTCCCCAGGGTAACTATGGCTACACCTTC
CASSLPQGNYGYTF
>TRBV9|-|TRBJ1-6|TRBD1
TGTGCCAGCAGCCCCAAGGGGGCGCGCAATTCACCCCTCCACTTT
CASSPKGARNSPLHF
>TRBV30|once|TRBJ2-2|TRBD1
TGTGCCCCCTGGCAGGACAGGGGGCGGACGAACACCGGGGAGCTGTTTTTT
CAPWQDRGRTNTGELFF
>TRBV6-5|-|TRBJ2-1|TRBD1
TGTGCCAGCAGTCCAGGGGGCACCTACAATGAGCAGTTCTTC
CASSPGGTYNEQFF
>TRBV28|-|TRBJ1-1|-
TGTGCCAGCAGTCTCGACACTAACACTGAAGCTTTCTTT
CASSLDTNTEAFF
>TRBV2|-|TRBJ2-3|-
TGTGCCAGCAGTGAAGCAAGAAGGGGGCGGGGTACAGATACGCAGTATTTT
CASSEARRGRGTDTQYF
>TRBV7-2|-|TRBJ2-7|-
TGTGCCAGCACAACACGAGGGGGTTCCTCCTACGAGCAGTACTTC
CASTTRGGSSYEQYF
>TRBV9|-|TRBJ2-5|TRBD2
TGTGCCAGCAGCGTAGTTGGCGGGGGGGCAGAGACCCAGTACTTC
CASSVVGGGAETQYF
>TRBV5-1|-|TRBJ2-7|-
TGCGCCAGCAGCCCGCGGCCAAGAGACGAGCAGTACTTC
CASSPRPRDEQYF
>TRBV27|-|TRBJ2-7|-
TGTGCCAGCAGCCCCCGGACCGCGCCCTACGAGCAGTACTTC
CASSPRTAPYEQYF
>TRBV10-3|medium-sized|TRBJ1-6|-
TGTGCCATCAGCGAGCGGCAGGGGAATTCACCCCTCCACTTT
CAISERQGNSPLHF
>TRBV27|-|TRBJ2-7|-
TGTGCCAGCAGTCCCAGGGGTTTTGGCTACGAGCAGTACTTC
CASSPRGFGYEQYF
>TRBV6-6|few|TRBJ2-1|-
TGTGCCAGCAGTTCTCCCCCAGGGGTGAGTGAGCAGTTCTTC
CASSSPPGVSEQFF
>TRBV30|once|TRBJ1-2|TRBD1
TGTGCCCTACAATATACAGGGGGCAATGGCTACACCTTC
CALQYTGGNGYTF
>TRBV30|-|TRBJ1-5|-
TGTGCCTGGAGCTGGAGGGAGGGTGGCCAGCCCCAGCATTTT
CAWSWREGGQPQHF
>TRBV27|many|TRBJ1-1|-
TGTGCCAGCACCCTAGGGGGGAACACTGAAGCTTTCTTT
CASTLGGNTEAFF
>TRBV20-1|-|TRBJ1-2|-
TGCAGTGCTAGAGATCCCAACGGCTACACCTTC
CSARDPNGYTF
>TRBV6-5|-|TRBJ2-1|TRBD1
TGTGCCAGCAGTTACTCGACAGGGTACTACAATGAGCAGTTCTTC
CASSYSTGYYNEQFF
>TRBV2|-|TRBJ2-1|TRBD1
TGTGCCAGCAGACCCGACAGGGACCAGCAGTTCTTC
CASRPDRDQQFF
>TRBV23-1|-|TRBJ1-2|TRBD1
TGCGCCAGCAGTCTGGACAGGGGGCACAACTATGGCTACACCTTC
CASSLDRGHNYGYTF
>TRBV11-3|-|TRBJ2-7|-
TGTGCCAGCAGAATGGAAAGCTCCTACGAGCAGTACTTC
CASRMESSYEQYF
>TRBV27|-|TRBJ1-1|-
TGTGCCAGCAGTTTAACGGACAGATTGAACACTGAAGCTTTCTTT
CASSLTDRLNTEAFF
>TRBV5-6|-|TRBJ1-4|-
TGTGCCAGCAGCCGAAAAAGGGCATATAATGAAAAACTGTTTTTT
CASSRKRAYNEKLFF
>TRBV20-1|-|TRBJ1-2|-
TGCAGTGCTACCGAGAACTATGGCTACACCTTC
CSATENYGYTF
>TRBV15|few|TRBJ1-5|-
TGTGCCACCAGCAGAGATCCTGGGATAGGGCAGCCCCAGCATTTT
CATSRDPGIGQPQHF
>TRBV15|-|TRBJ1-4|-
TGTGCCACCAGCAGCCGGGGGGCAACTAATGAAAAACTGTTTTTT
CATSSRGATNEKLFF
>TRBV5-1|-|TRBJ2-2|TRBD2
TGCGCCAGCAGCTTGGAGACTAGCGGGGTTTTCACCGGGGAGCTGTTTTTT
CASSLETSGVFTGELFF
>TRBV7-9|-|TRBJ1-1|-
TGTGCCAGCAGCTCCTTATTCGCTGAAGCTTTCTTT
CASSSLFAEAFF
>TRBV7-2|-|TRBJ2-7|-
TGTGCCAGCAGCTTAGTACGGGGAACCTACGAGCAGTACTTC
CASSLVRGTYEQYF
>TRBV25-1|few|TRBJ1-1|-
TGTGCCAGCAGCCCCCGGGGGGCACGAACTGAAGCTTTCTTT
CASSPRGARTEAFF
>TRBV5-4|-|TRBJ2-7|-
TGTGCCAGCAGCCCGGTTGGAGCCTACGAGCAGTACTTC
CASSPVGAYEQYF
>TRBV6-1|-|TRBJ1-1|TRBD1
TGTGCCAGCAGTGAGGGAGGGGGCTTCGGAGCTTTCTTT
CASSEGGGFGAFF
>TRBV9|-|TRBJ2-2|-
TGTGCCAGCAGCGTGGGGGCCTTGAGAACCGGGGAGCTGTTTTTT
CASSVGALRTGELFF
>TRBV6-5|-|TRBJ1-1|TRBD1
TGTGCCAGCAGTTCCTCCGGGACAGGAACTGAAGCTTTCTTT
CASSSSGTGTEAFF
>TRBV4-2|-|TRBJ2-1|-
TGTGCCAGCAGCCACACAGGGAGCTCCTACAATGAGCAGTTCTTC
CASSHTGSSYNEQFF
>TRBV13|-|TRBJ2-1|-
TGTGCCAGCAGCCCCTCGGTAGGCAATGAGCAGTTCTTC
CASSPSVGNEQFF
>TRBV6-5|-|TRBJ1-2|-
TGTGCCAGCAGCGATACAGGCTATGGCTACACCTTC
CASSDTGYGYTF
>TRBV30|-|TRBJ2-7|-
TGTGCCTGGAGGGCCTGGGGCTCCTACGAGCAGTACTTC
CAWRAWGSYEQYF
>TRBV6-6|-|TRBJ1-5|-
TGTGCCAGCAGGTCCCTTTCTCTTAATCAGCCCCAGCATTTT
CASRSLSLNQPQHF
>TRBV5-1|-|TRBJ1-2|-
TGCGCCAGCAGCCCGCCGAGGACGGGCTATGGCTACACCTTC
CASSPPRTGYGYTF
>TRBV7-9|-|TRBJ1-4|-
TGTGCCAGCAGCGGGTTGGCGGGGAGGAGGGCAACTAATGAAAAACTGTTTTTT
CASSGLAGRRATNEKLFF
>TRBV28|-|TRBJ1-2|TRBD1
TGTGCCAGCAGTTTCCCCCCGACAGGGAACTATGGCTACACCTTC
CASSFPPTGNYGYTF
>TRBV6-6|-|TRBJ1-4|-
TGTGCCAGCAGTTACTCAGCCCAGGTTGAAAAACTGTTTTTT
CASSYSAQVEKLFF
>TRBV6-1|-|TRBJ1-2|-
TGTGCCACCGCTATTACAGAAAACTATGGCTACACCTTC
CATAITENYGYTF
>TRBV2|-|TRBJ1-2|-
TGTGCCAGCAGTGACGGGTCCATTCGGGACTACACCTTC
CASSDGSIRDYTF
>TRBV7-2|-|TRBJ1-3|-
TGTGCCAGCAGCTTAGCCTACAGCTCTGGAAACACCATATATTTT
CASSLAYSSGNTIYF
>TRBV9|-|TRBJ2-5|TRBD2
TGTGCCAGCAGCGTAGGACTAGCGGAAGAGACCCAGTACTTC
CASSVGLAEETQYF
>TRBV2|-|TRBJ1-2|TRBD1
TGTGCCAGCAGTCCCGAACAGGGGGCGCAAAGTGGCTACACCTTC
CASSPEQGAQSGYTF
>TRBV6-5|-|TRBJ2-7|-
TGTGCCAGCAGCAATTTGGTCGAGCAGTACTTC
CASSNLVEQYF